The TCR beta chain under discussion was sequenced for a study of control samples from healthy donors and cancer patients. Profiling relied on immunoSEQ multiplex PCR, and the TCRdb table lists in-frame clones only, not all of them. The data contain tens of thousands of clones, about 94% of them singletons. Germline V CDR1 and CDR2: SEHNR, FQNEAQ (reference sequence). The CDR3 consists of 14 residues. The V and J ends lost 4 bases and 4 bases respectively, with 11 bases between them. Sample: PBMCs. The V gene is TRBV7-9, the J gene TRBJ2-1; D is unclear. The source of this sequence is a woman between 45 and 65 years old with head and neck cancer. CDR3 residues: CASSSVPDYNEQFF. CDR3 in DNA: TGTGCCAGCAGCTCGGTCCCAGATTACAATGAGCAGTTCTTC.